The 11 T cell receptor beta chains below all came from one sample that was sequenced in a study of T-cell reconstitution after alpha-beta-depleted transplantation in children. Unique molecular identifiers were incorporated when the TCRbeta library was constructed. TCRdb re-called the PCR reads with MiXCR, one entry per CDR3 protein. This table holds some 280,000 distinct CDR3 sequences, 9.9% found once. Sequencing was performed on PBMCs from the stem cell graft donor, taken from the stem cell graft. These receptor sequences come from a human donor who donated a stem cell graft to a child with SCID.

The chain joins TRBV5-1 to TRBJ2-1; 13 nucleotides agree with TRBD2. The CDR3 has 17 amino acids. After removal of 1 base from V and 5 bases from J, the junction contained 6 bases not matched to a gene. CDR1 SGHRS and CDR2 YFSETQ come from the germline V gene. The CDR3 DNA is TGCGCCAGCAGCTTGACTAGCGGGGGGGCCTTTAACAATGAGCAGTTCTTC. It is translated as CASSLTSGGAFNNEQFF.

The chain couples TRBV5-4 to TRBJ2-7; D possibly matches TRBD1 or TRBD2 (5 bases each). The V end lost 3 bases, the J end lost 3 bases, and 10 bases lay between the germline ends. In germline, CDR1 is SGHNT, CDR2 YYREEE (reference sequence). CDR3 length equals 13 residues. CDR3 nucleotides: TGTGCCAGCAGCTCCCGGGACCACTACGAGCAGTACTTC. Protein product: CASSSRDHYEQYF.

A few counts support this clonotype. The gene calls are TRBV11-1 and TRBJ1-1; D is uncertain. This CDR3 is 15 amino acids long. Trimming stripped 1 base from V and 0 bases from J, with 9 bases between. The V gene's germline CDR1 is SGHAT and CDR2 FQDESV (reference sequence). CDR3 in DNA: TGTGCCAGCAGCTTAGTGAGCGCTATGAACACTGAAGCTTTCTTT. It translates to CASSLVSAMNTEAFF.

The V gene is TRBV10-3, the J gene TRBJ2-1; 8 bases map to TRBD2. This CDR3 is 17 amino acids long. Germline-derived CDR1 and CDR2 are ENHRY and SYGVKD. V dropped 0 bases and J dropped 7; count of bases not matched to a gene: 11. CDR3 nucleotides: TGTGCCATCAGTGAGTCGATAGACGGGGGGGCCGGTAATGAGCAGTTCTTC. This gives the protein CAISESIDGGAGNEQFF.

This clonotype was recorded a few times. The CDR3 is CASRQGADTQYF. In nucleotides, the CDR3 is TGTGCCAGCAGACAGGGGGCAGATACGCAGTATTTT. V usage is TRBV6-5 and J usage is TRBJ2-3; 8 positions match TRBD1. CDR1 is MNHEY, CDR2 SVGAGI, per germline. Germline trimming cut 6 bases from V and 4 bases from J; bases unmatched to any gene: 0. The CDR3 runs 12 residues.

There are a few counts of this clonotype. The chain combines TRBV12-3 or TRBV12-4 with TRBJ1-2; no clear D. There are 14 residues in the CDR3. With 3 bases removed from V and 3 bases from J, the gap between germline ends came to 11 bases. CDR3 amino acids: CASSFRREDYGYTF. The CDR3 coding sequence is TGTGCCAGCAGTTTTCGACGCGAAGACTATGGCTACACCTTC.

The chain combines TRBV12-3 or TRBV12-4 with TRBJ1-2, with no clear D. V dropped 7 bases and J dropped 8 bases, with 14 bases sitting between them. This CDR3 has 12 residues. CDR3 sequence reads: CASNLVSGGYTF. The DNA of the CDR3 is TGTGCCAGCAACCTAGTATCCGGCGGCTACACCTTC.

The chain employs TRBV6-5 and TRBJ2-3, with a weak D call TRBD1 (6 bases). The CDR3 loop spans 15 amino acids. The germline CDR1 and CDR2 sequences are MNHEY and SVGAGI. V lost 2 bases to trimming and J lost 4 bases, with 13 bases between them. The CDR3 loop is CASSYVAGAADTQYF. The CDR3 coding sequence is TGTGCCAGCAGTTACGTGGCAGGGGCGGCAGATACGCAGTATTTT.

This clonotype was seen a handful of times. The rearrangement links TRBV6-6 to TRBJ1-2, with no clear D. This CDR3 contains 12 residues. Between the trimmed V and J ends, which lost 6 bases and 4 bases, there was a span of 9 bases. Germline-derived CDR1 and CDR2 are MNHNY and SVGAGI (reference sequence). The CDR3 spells CASSPDTYGYTF. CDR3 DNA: TGTGCCAGCAGCCCCGACACCTATGGCTACACCTTC.

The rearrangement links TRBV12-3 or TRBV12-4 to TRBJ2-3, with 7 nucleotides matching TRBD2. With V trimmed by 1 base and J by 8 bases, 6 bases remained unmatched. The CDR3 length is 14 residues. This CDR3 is CASSLVGGLSTQYF. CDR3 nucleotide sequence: TGTGCCAGCAGTTTAGTGGGAGGGCTGAGTACGCAGTATTTT.

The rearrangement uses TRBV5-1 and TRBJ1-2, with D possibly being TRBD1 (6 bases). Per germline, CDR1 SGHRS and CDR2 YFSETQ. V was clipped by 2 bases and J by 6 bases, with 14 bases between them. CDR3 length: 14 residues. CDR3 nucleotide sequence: TGCGCCAGCAGCTTAGGTACAGGGTACGATGGCTACACCTTC. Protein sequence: CASSLGTGYDGYTF.